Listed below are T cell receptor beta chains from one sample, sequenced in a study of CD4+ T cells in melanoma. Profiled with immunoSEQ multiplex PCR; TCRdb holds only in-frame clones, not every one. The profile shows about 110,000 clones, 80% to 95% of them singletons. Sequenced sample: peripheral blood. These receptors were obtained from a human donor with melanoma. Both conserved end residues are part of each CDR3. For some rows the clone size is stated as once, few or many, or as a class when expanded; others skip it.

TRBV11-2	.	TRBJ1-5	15	CASSRTGGSNQPQHF
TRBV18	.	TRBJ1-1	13	CASSFGTVAEAFF
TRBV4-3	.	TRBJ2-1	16	CASSQSAGPPGPEQFF
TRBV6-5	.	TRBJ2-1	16	CASSYGAGEGYNEQFF
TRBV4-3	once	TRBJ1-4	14	CASSPRTGGEKLFF
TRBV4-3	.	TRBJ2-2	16	CASSQDEYRGLSELFF
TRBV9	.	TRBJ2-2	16	CASSVAGRGNTGELFF
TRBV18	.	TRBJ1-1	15	CASSPPVNRGTEAFF
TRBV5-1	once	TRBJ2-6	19	CASSLIIGAVSSGANVLTF
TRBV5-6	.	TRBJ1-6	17	CASSSGYNREFNSPLHF
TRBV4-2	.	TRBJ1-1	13	CASSLSAYTEAFF
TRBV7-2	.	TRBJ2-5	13	CASGGGGAETQYF
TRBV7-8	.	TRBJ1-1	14	CASSRTRGPAEAFF
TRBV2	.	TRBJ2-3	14	CASSGGRAADTQYF
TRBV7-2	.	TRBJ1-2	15	CASSPQMGLNYGYTF
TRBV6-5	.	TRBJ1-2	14	CASSYGTGRYGYTF
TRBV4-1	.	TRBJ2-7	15	CASSHLLALTYEQYF
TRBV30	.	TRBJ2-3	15	CAWNLFAGGLNTQYF
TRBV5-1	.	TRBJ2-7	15	CASSLQLGTASVQYF
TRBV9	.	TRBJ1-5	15	CASSRSGQGDQPQHF
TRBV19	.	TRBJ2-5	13	CASSADRGETQYF
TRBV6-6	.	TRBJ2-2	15	CASSYGLAVTGELFF
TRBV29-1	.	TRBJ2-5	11	CSARGSKTQYF
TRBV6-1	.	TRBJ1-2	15	CASSESSGGNYGYTF
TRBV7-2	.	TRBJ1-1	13	CASSFHVNTEAFF
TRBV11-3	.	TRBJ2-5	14	CASSSRTRQETQYF
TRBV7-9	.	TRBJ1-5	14	CASSPDSSNQPQHF
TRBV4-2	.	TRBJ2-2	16	CASSQEPASGTGELFF
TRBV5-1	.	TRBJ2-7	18	CASSLGLAGGSLSYEQYF
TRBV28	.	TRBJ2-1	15	CASRGTGFANNEQFF
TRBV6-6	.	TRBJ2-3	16	CASSYSGLAGDDTQYF
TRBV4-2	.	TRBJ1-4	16	CASSQSLGVSNEKLFF
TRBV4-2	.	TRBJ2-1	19	CASSPISGLALANHNEQFF
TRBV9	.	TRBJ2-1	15	CASNRGASSYNEQFF
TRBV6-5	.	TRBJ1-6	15	CASSYYREYDSPLHF
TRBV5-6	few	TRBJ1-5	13	CASSRGINQPQHF
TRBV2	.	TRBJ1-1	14	CASRKTGGLTEAFF